This is a list of T cell receptor beta chains from one sample in a study of T cells in localized non-small cell lung cancer. The method was immunoSEQ multiplex PCR; TCRdb's version includes in-frame clones alone and lacks a portion of them. The sample has fewer than 75,000 clones, roughly 83% seen once. The specimen was peripheral blood, collected before any cancer treatment. Every receptor here comes from a female donor older than 55 with stage I lung adenocarcinoma. CDR3s include the opening cysteine and the closing phenylalanine or tryptophan. A D gene is named only where the DNA matches it firmly. Some rows have no size entry. The others give once, few or many, or a class for an expanded clone.

j_gene	v_gene	abundance	d_gene	CDR3aa	CDR3nt
TRBJ1-2	TRBV19	NA	NA	CASSIDSEGSGYTF	TGTGCCAGTAGTATAGACAGTGAAGGCTCTGGCTACACCTTC
TRBJ2-7	TRBV28	NA	NA	CACGPTSYEQYF	TGTGCCTGTGGACCTACCTCCTACGAGCAGTACTTC
TRBJ2-3	TRBV18	NA	NA	CASSRQGQTDTQYF	TGTGCCAGCTCACGCCAAGGACAGACAGATACGCAGTATTTT
TRBJ2-2	TRBV7-2	NA	NA	CASSPPSLRNTGELFF	TGTGCCAGCAGCCCCCCCTCTCTAAGAAACACCGGGGAGCTGTTTTTT
TRBJ2-3	TRBV11-3	once	TRBD1	CASRGQGRTDTQYF	TGTGCCAGCAGGGGACAGGGTCGCACAGATACGCAGTATTTT
TRBJ1-5	TRBV5-8	once	TRBD1	CASSPGQGSYSNQPQHF	TGTGCCAGCAGCCCCGGACAGGGGTCTTATAGCAATCAGCCCCAGCATTTT
TRBJ2-7	TRBV7-2	NA	NA	CASNGGALGTALYEQYF	TGTGCCAGCAATGGGGGGGCCTTAGGGACAGCTCTCTACGAGCAGTACTTC
TRBJ2-5	TRBV6-6	NA	NA	CASSYRGPETQYF	TGTGCCAGCAGTTACAGGGGTCCAGAGACCCAGTACTTC
TRBJ2-3	TRBV7-2	NA	NA	CASSSAREDTQYF	TGTGCCAGCAGCAGCGCCCGGGAAGATACGCAGTATTTT
TRBJ2-1	TRBV4-1	NA	TRBD2	CASSPTPLRGLAIHNEQFF	TGCGCCAGCAGCCCGACGCCCCTAAGGGGACTAGCGATTCACAATGAGCAGTTCTTC
TRBJ1-1	TRBV2	NA	NA	CASSKRQMNTEAFF	TGTGCCAGCAGTAAAAGACAGATGAACACTGAAGCTTTCTTT
TRBJ2-5	TRBV2	NA	TRBD2	CASHGLRGAGGPAETQYF	TGTGCCAGCCATGGCCTGAGGGGGGCGGGAGGGCCAGCGGAGACCCAGTACTTC
TRBJ2-1	TRBV10-3	NA	TRBD2	CAISPLAGGYNEQFF	TGTGCCATCAGCCCACTAGCGGGGGGCTACAATGAGCAGTTCTTC
TRBJ2-7	TRBV6-5	NA	TRBD2	CASSFLAGENYEQYF	TGTGCCAGCAGTTTCCTAGCGGGGGAAAACTACGAGCAGTACTTC
TRBJ1-1	TRBV2	NA	NA	CASSPGAYGGTEAFF	TGTGCCAGCAGCCCTGGGGCCTACGGGGGGACTGAAGCTTTCTTT
TRBJ2-3	TRBV5-1	few	TRBD2	CASSYTSGSGGDTQYF	TGCGCCAGCAGCTATACCTCCGGTAGCGGGGGAGATACGCAGTATTTT
TRBJ1-2	TRBV6-1	few	TRBD1	CASSEASGQDLYGYTF	TGTGCCAGCAGTGAAGCCTCGGGACAGGACCTCTATGGCTACACCTTC
TRBJ1-6	TRBV4-1	NA	TRBD1	CASSRPSRTGDNSPLHF	TGCGCCAGCAGCCGCCCCTCCCGGACAGGGGATAATTCACCCCTCCACTTT
TRBJ1-2	TRBV19	NA	NA	CASSSLVAGLMGYTF	TGTGCCAGTAGTAGCCTTGTGGCAGGGCTTATGGGCTACACCTTC
TRBJ2-5	TRBV9	NA	TRBD2	CASSPRLAGGPSLPTTQETQYF	TGTGCCAGCAGCCCCAGACTAGCGGGAGGGCCCTCACTTCCCACCACACAAGAGACCCAGTACTTC
TRBJ2-7	TRBV7-2	NA	NA	CASSLAQGYEQYF	TGTGCCAGCTCTCTAGCTCAGGGCTACGAGCAGTACTTC
TRBJ2-5	TRBV11-3	NA	NA	CASSLGSEQETQYF	TGTGCCAGCAGCTTAGGCTCGGAGCAAGAGACCCAGTACTTC
TRBJ2-7	TRBV28	NA	NA	CASRIQANSYEQYF	TGTGCCAGCAGAATACAGGCGAACTCCTACGAGCAGTACTTC
TRBJ1-1	TRBV21-1	NA	NA	CASSKAGRGAEAFF	TGTGCCAGCAGCAAAGCTGGCAGGGGGGCTGAAGCTTTCTTT
TRBJ1-2	TRBV5-4	NA	TRBD1	CASSLAAGGINYGYTF	TGTGCCAGCAGCTTGGCGGCAGGGGGAATTAACTATGGCTACACCTTC
TRBJ2-7	TRBV5-5	NA	NA	CASSLAPRQGGNEQYF	TGTGCCAGCAGCTTGGCTCCTAGGCAGGGCGGAAACGAGCAGTACTTC
TRBJ1-4	TRBV5-5	NA	NA	CASSLQGVPNEKLFF	TGTGCCAGCAGCTTACAGGGTGTGCCTAATGAAAAACTGTTTTTT
TRBJ2-7	TRBV5-1	NA	TRBD2	CASSLGIPGTSGASTYEQYF	TGCGCCAGCAGCTTGGGGATCCCCGGGACTAGCGGGGCTTCTACCTACGAGCAGTACTTC
TRBJ1-1	TRBV27	medium-sized	NA	CASSLNQLEAFF	TGTGCCAGCAGTTTGAATCAGCTTGAAGCTTTCTTT
TRBJ1-1	TRBV19	NA	NA	CASSRQDYTEAFF	TGTGCCAGTAGTCGACAGGACTACACTGAAGCTTTCTTT